Listed below are T cell receptor beta chains from one sample, sequenced in a study of blood T cell repertoires in COVID-19. Assay: immunoSEQ multiplex PCR; the TCRdb copy retains only in-frame clones and omits some. The sample consists of approximately 65,000 clones, roughly 85% of them appearing once. Sequenced: peripheral blood. The receptors derive from a human donor in a cohort sampled during active COVID-19. The CDR3 runs from the conserved cysteine through the conserved F or W. Fields, in order: J gene, V gene, D gene, clone size, CDR3 DNA, CDR3 protein. D genes are given only for firm matches. Some rows mark clone size as missing; the rest say once, few, many or name a class of expanded clone.

j_gene: TRBJ1-6
v_gene: TRBV12-3/TRBV12-4
d_gene: -
abundance: -
CDR3nt: TGTGCCAGCAGCCGGGGGGATTCACCCCTCCACTTT
CDR3aa: CASSRGDSPLHF

j_gene: TRBJ1-5
v_gene: TRBV7-8
d_gene: -
abundance: -
CDR3nt: TGTGCCAGCAGCCTACGGGGTGACACGTCGGAAAATCAGCCCCAGCATTTT
CDR3aa: CASSLRGDTSENQPQHF

j_gene: TRBJ2-7
v_gene: TRBV3-1/TRBV3-2
d_gene: TRBD1
abundance: -
CDR3nt: TGTGCCAGCAGCCCGGGAGACAGGGGGCGCAACGAGCAGTACTTC
CDR3aa: CASSPGDRGRNEQYF

j_gene: TRBJ2-7
v_gene: TRBV3-1/TRBV3-2
d_gene: TRBD2
abundance: -
CDR3nt: TGTGCCAGCAGACCCTCGGGAGGGTTTTACGAGCAGTACTTC
CDR3aa: CASRPSGGFYEQYF

j_gene: TRBJ1-6
v_gene: TRBV19
d_gene: -
abundance: -
CDR3nt: TGTGCCAGTAGTCTAGGGAACATCGCGGATTCACCCCTCCACTTT
CDR3aa: CASSLGNIADSPLHF

j_gene: TRBJ2-1
v_gene: TRBV7-9
d_gene: TRBD2
abundance: -
CDR3nt: TGTGCCAGCAGCACGCGGACTAGCGGGAGGAATGAGCAGTTCTTC
CDR3aa: CASSTRTSGRNEQFF

j_gene: TRBJ2-3
v_gene: TRBV12-5
d_gene: -
abundance: -
CDR3nt: TGTGCTAGTGGCCTATCCCAGGGGTCGCAGTATTTT
CDR3aa: CASGLSQGSQYF

j_gene: TRBJ2-1
v_gene: TRBV7-2
d_gene: TRBD2
abundance: -
CDR3nt: TGTGCCAGCAGCCCCAGACTAGCGGGAGCAATCAATGAGCAGTTCTTC
CDR3aa: CASSPRLAGAINEQFF

j_gene: TRBJ2-2
v_gene: TRBV5-4
d_gene: -
abundance: -
CDR3nt: TGTGCCAGCAGCTTGGGACAGGTGAACACCGGGGAGCTGTTTTTT
CDR3aa: CASSLGQVNTGELFF

j_gene: TRBJ2-3
v_gene: TRBV2
d_gene: -
abundance: -
CDR3nt: TGTGCCAGCTGGGCAGGAATGGTGACAGATACGCAGTATTTT
CDR3aa: CASWAGMVTDTQYF

j_gene: TRBJ1-3
v_gene: TRBV18
d_gene: -
abundance: -
CDR3nt: TGTGCCAGCTCACCATCGACAACAGTTACTGGAAACACCATATATTTT
CDR3aa: CASSPSTTVTGNTIYF

j_gene: TRBJ1-5
v_gene: TRBV27
d_gene: -
abundance: -
CDR3nt: TGTGCCAGCAGTGGGGGGGGTCAGCCCCAGCATTTT
CDR3aa: CASSGGGQPQHF

j_gene: TRBJ1-5
v_gene: TRBV10-3
d_gene: -
abundance: -
CDR3nt: TGTGCCATCAGTGATCTTTCCCATCAGCCCCAGCATTTT
CDR3aa: CAISDLSHQPQHF

j_gene: TRBJ2-3
v_gene: TRBV27
d_gene: TRBD1
abundance: -
CDR3nt: TGTGCCAGCAGTTGGGACAGGGGCGGAGATACGCAGTATTTT
CDR3aa: CASSWDRGGDTQYF

j_gene: TRBJ2-1
v_gene: TRBV15
d_gene: -
abundance: -
CDR3nt: TGTGCCACCAGCAGAGCTCCCCCGGATGAGCAGTTCTTC
CDR3aa: CATSRAPPDEQFF

j_gene: TRBJ1-2
v_gene: TRBV11-2
d_gene: TRBD1
abundance: -
CDR3nt: TGTGCCAGCAGACATCCGGGACAGGGGGCGCCGTCCTATGGCTACACCTTC
CDR3aa: CASRHPGQGAPSYGYTF

j_gene: TRBJ1-5
v_gene: TRBV28
d_gene: -
abundance: -
CDR3nt: TGTGCCAGCAGTTCCACTTCCAGCGGGGGTAGGAATCAGCCCCAGCATTTT
CDR3aa: CASSSTSSGGRNQPQHF

j_gene: TRBJ2-4
v_gene: TRBV7-2
d_gene: -
abundance: once
CDR3nt: TGTGCCAGCAGCCTCGCGGCGGCGGACATTCAGTACTTC
CDR3aa: CASSLAAADIQYF

j_gene: TRBJ1-2
v_gene: TRBV12-2
d_gene: -
abundance: -
CDR3nt: TGTGCAAGTCGCTTAGCTCAGGGATCTAACTATGGCTACACCTTC
CDR3aa: CASRLAQGSNYGYTF

j_gene: TRBJ1-1
v_gene: TRBV6-5
d_gene: TRBD1
abundance: -
CDR3nt: TGTGCCAGCAGTTCGGGACAGGGGATGAGTACTGAAGCTTTCTTT
CDR3aa: CASSSGQGMSTEAFF

j_gene: TRBJ1-5
v_gene: TRBV18
d_gene: -
abundance: few
CDR3nt: TGTGCCAGCTCACCCCGAGAGAATCAGCCCCAGCATTTT
CDR3aa: CASSPRENQPQHF

j_gene: TRBJ2-6
v_gene: TRBV2
d_gene: TRBD1
abundance: -
CDR3nt: TGTGCCAGCAGTGGAAGGACAGGGGGCTTTGATGGGGCCAACGTCCTGACTTTC
CDR3aa: CASSGRTGGFDGANVLTF

j_gene: TRBJ2-5
v_gene: TRBV19
d_gene: -
abundance: -
CDR3nt: TGTGCCAGTAGTAAGGGGAGGACAGGACACCAAGAGACCCAGTACTTC
CDR3aa: CASSKGRTGHQETQYF

j_gene: TRBJ2-7
v_gene: TRBV5-8
d_gene: TRBD1
abundance: once
CDR3nt: TGTGCCAGCAGCAGGACAGGGAGGAGCTCCTACGAGCAGTACTTC
CDR3aa: CASSRTGRSSYEQYF

j_gene: TRBJ2-7
v_gene: TRBV7-6
d_gene: TRBD1
abundance: -
CDR3nt: TGTGCCAGCAGCTTAGAGACAGGGGGGTCCTACGAGCAGTACTTC
CDR3aa: CASSLETGGSYEQYF

j_gene: TRBJ2-7
v_gene: TRBV5-6
d_gene: -
abundance: -
CDR3nt: TGTGCCAGCAGCCGGAGGGCCGAGCAGTACTTC
CDR3aa: CASSRRAEQYF

j_gene: TRBJ1-2
v_gene: TRBV3-1/TRBV3-2
d_gene: -
abundance: -
CDR3nt: TGTGCCAGCAGCCAAGGGATGGGGCTTAGCTATGGCTACACCTTC
CDR3aa: CASSQGMGLSYGYTF

j_gene: TRBJ2-5
v_gene: TRBV3-1/TRBV3-2
d_gene: TRBD2
abundance: -
CDR3nt: TGTGCCAGCAGCCAAGAGGGAAGGGGACTAGCGTCCCAAGAGACCCAGTACTTC
CDR3aa: CASSQEGRGLASQETQYF